Detailed here is one T cell receptor (beta chain). What it binds is not known. The diagnoses drew upon clinical symptoms, serum thyroxine and TRAb, thyroid ultrasound and orbital computed tomography. What was amplified from RNA transcripts were TCR beta CDR3 regions. An initial round of RT-PCR targeting the TCR CDR3 relied on the HTBI primer set. TCRdb analysed the multiplex PCR reads with MiXCR anew, one entry per CDR3 protein. This sample has a few hundred thousand distinct CDR3 sequences, with around 25% found just once. The CDR3 is 14 residues long. V lost 9 bases and J lost 2; bases outside the gene matches: 7. CDR1 and CDR2 (germline): SGHAT, FQNNGV. The entry originates in a study of T cells in Graves' hyperthyroidism and ophthalmopathy. Study results and limitations: Prediction of ophthalmopathy progression came a median around 7.1 months pre-onset.

Sequencing was done on a sample of blood. The rearrangement uses TRBV11-2 and TRBJ2-1, with TRBD1 identical over 7 bases. The TCR comes from a man aged 45 to 65 with Graves' hyperthyroidism. This chain's CDR3 is CASTGQTTYNEQFF. The CDR3 nucleotides read TGTGCCAGTACGGGACAGACCACCTACAATGAGCAGTTCTTC.